This T cell receptor (beta chain) was sequenced for a study of cytomegalovirus exposure and HLA in healthy donors. General study points: In a later analysis, at a false discovery rate of 0.05, 16,951 TCR beta sequences were associated with HLA alleles. Available immune exposure information was restricted to CMV serostatus only. The authors reported that TCR beta sequences could predict HLA-A and HLA-B alleles. These predictions were accurate for most subjects in the first cohort.

The PCR contained 60 Vbeta and 13 Jbeta primers. The authors' processing: In a later analysis, 75 million to 85 million unique TCR beta chains included roughly 11 million shared by two or more donors. Assay used: immunoSEQ multiplex PCR; TCRdb lists only in-frame clones, some missing. The V and J calls and clone size come from that table; D and trimming were worked out from the DNA. The sample has 150,000 to 200,000 clones; about 72% are singletons. Notes on this clone: Its antigen remains unknown.

Germline lookup yields CDR1 MNHNS and CDR2 SASEGT. The CDR3 has 15 amino acids. Trimming cost V 4 bases and J 3 bases; bases outside gene matches: 4. Specimen: PBMCs. This TCR was recovered from a human donor in good health. The chain joins TRBV6-1 to TRBJ2-2; 8 bases match TRBD2. CDR3 sequence reads: CASSGGLVYTGELFF. The CDR3 coding sequence is TGTGCCAGCAGTGGGGGACTAGTGTACACCGGGGAGCTGTTTTTT.